These 5 T cell receptor beta chains share one sample of origin, sequenced in a study of blood T cell repertoires in COVID-19 (dated by TCRdb to between 2020 and 2021). Library preparation employed the immunoSEQ multiplex PCR assay. The immuneACCESS repertoire file appears here via TCRdb, limited to in-frame rearrangements. These files lack a portion of the clones; in checked studies, under half of the deficit traces to unresolved V genes, and the cause of the others is not known. This sample holds about 160,000 clones; more than 80% were observed only once. Over 10% of the sample is in the top ten clones. The sequenced sample was peripheral blood. The receptor set was obtained from a man between 18 and 35 years old with COVID-19, enrolled during active disease.

The chain is built from TRBV28 and TRBJ1-4; 10 nucleotides align to TRBD1. Germline loops: CDR1 MDHEN, CDR2 SYDVKM. The CDR3 consists of 13 residues. The ends lost 3 bases at V and 10 bases at J; junction bases unmatched: 2. This chain's CDR3 is CASSLGQGLKLFF. In DNA form, the CDR3 reads TGTGCCAGCAGTTTGGGACAGGGGTTAAAACTGTTTTTT.

This clone was seen a handful of times. This chain uses TRBV6-5 with TRBJ1-6, with D possibly being TRBD1 (6 bases). The germline V gene encodes CDR1 MNHEY and CDR2 SVGAGI. The CDR3 spans 15 residues. Trimming removed 7 bases from V and 9 bases from J, with 19 bases in between. CDR3 bases: TGTGCCAGCACTCCAGGGGAGGGTGGATTTTCACCCCTCCACTTT. Translated, it gives CASTPGEGGFSPLHF.

The sample holds one count of this clone. The chain joins TRBV7-9 to TRBJ2-3; tentatively, D is TRBD1 (7 bases). V was trimmed by 1 base and J by 5 bases, leaving 13 bases between them. CDR3 size: 15 residues. The germline gives CDR1 SEHNR, CDR2 FQNEAQ (reference sequence). The CDR3 region has the DNA TGTGCCAGCAGCTTAGGTCCAGGGGGGAAAGATACGCAGTATTTT. Its protein is CASSLGPGGKDTQYF.

This clone has more than one count but fewer than ten. The chain couples TRBV28 to TRBJ2-2; possible D gene TRBD1, 6 bases. Germline V gene lookup returns CDR1 MDHEN and CDR2 SYDVKM. The CDR3 spans 12 residues. Between the trimmed V and J ends, which lost 6 bases and 6 bases, there was a span of 8 bases. The chain's CDR3 is CASRRQAGELFF. Written as DNA, the CDR3 is TGTGCCAGCAGACGACAGGCCGGGGAGCTGTTTTTT.

The rearrangement joins TRBV5-4 to TRBJ2-2; 7 bases are shared with TRBD1. Unmatched junction bases numbered 12, after V lost 7 bases and J lost 0 bases. CDR1 and CDR2 (germline): SGHNT, YYREEE (reference sequence). The CDR3 runs to 17 residues. As DNA, the CDR3 is TGTGCCAGCTTGAGGACAGGTCCTCGAACGAACACCGGGGAGCTGTTTTTT. This encodes CASLRTGPRTNTGELFF.